These 25 T cell receptor beta chains were sequenced from one sample in a study of blood T cell repertoires in COVID-19. Profiled with immunoSEQ multiplex PCR; TCRdb holds only in-frame clones, not every one. The data show some 170,000 clones, around 83% seen once. Specimen: PBMCs or T cells enriched from blood (not recorded which). Receptors were obtained from a man in his fifties who had recovered from COVID-19.

The CDR3 loop is CASSATGSKGETQYF. In DNA, the CDR3 is TGTGCCAGCAGCGCAACAGGGTCCAAGGGTGAGACCCAGTACTTC. The chain is built from TRBV5-4 and TRBJ2-5, with a tentative D call TRBD1 (6 bases). This CDR3 has 15 amino acids. The V end was cut by 4 bases, the J end by 5 bases, with 18 bases between. Per the germline V gene, CDR1 is SGHNT and CDR2 is YYREEE (reference sequence).

This clone was recorded a few times. This chain links TRBV18 with TRBJ1-4; a weak D match, TRBD1 (5 bases). Germline CDR1 is KGHSH and CDR2 is LQKENI. The CDR3 contains 13 residues. Trimming took 3 bases from V and 10 from J, leaving 12 bases between them. The CDR3 bases are TGTGCCAGCTCACCGAGCAGGGAGGGAAAACTGTTTTTT. Encoded protein: CASSPSREGKLFF.

The rearrangement joins TRBV6-5 to TRBJ2-5; the match to TRBD1 covers 10 bases. Germline CDR1 reads MNHEY; CDR2 reads SVGAGI. The CDR3 has 15 residues. Trimming took 5 bases from V and 3 from J; bases not matched to a gene: 6. The CDR3 spells CASSHRGQGKETQYF. For the CDR3, the DNA is TGTGCCAGCAGTCACCGGGGACAGGGGAAAGAGACCCAGTACTTC.

The rearrangement joins TRBV14 to TRBJ2-3; 12 nucleotides line up with TRBD2. Trimming took 5 bases from V and 0 from J; bases not matched to a gene: 6. The CDR3 covers 17 residues. Per germline, CDR1 SGHDN and CDR2 FVKESK. The CDR3 protein is CASSLRLAGASTDTQYF. CDR3 bases: TGTGCCAGCAGCTTGCGACTAGCGGGGGCTAGCACAGATACGCAGTATTTT.

The rearrangement uses TRBV4-1 and TRBJ1-2, with D unresolved. Per germline, CDR1 MGHRA and CDR2 YSYEKL. The CDR3 contains 14 residues. V was trimmed by 0 bases and J by 4 bases, leaving 9 bases between them. CDR3 residues: CASSQERRTYGYTF. In DNA, the CDR3 is TGCGCCAGCAGCCAAGAGAGGAGAACCTATGGCTACACCTTC.

Concerning this clone itself: The junction departs from germline at one end; a sequencing error may be responsible. The rearrangement links TRBV27 to TRBJ2-1; 11 positions agree with TRBD2. The CDR3 has 12 amino acids. Germline assignment: CDR1 MNHEY and CDR2 SMNVEV (reference sequence). The CDR3 nucleotides read TGTGCCAGCAGGCCTAGCGGGGGGAAAATCCTCTTC. Amino acids: CASRPSGGKILF.

The chain couples TRBV5-1 to TRBJ1-4; D is possibly TRBD1 (5 bases). Germline assignment: CDR1 SGHRS and CDR2 YFSETQ. The CDR3 extends over 16 amino acids. V lost 0 bases to trimming and J lost 8 bases, with 17 bases between them. In DNA form, the CDR3 reads TGCGCCAGCAGCTTGGCCCACACCACGGGGGGGGAAAAACTGTTTTTT. Residues: CASSLAHTTGGEKLFF.

The V gene is TRBV15, the J gene TRBJ1-5; 11 nucleotides agree with TRBD1. Germline CDR1 LNHNV, CDR2 YYDKDF (reference sequence). The CDR3 extends over 15 amino acids. Unmatched junction bases numbered 0, after V lost 3 bases and J lost 2 bases. CDR3 protein: CATSRGQGGNQPQHF. The CDR3 coding sequence is TGTGCCACCAGCAGGGGACAGGGGGGCAATCAGCCCCAGCATTTT.

The CDR3 reads CASSQAQGNEKLFF. The CDR3 DNA sequence: TGTGCCAGCAGCCAAGCTCAGGGGAATGAAAAACTGTTTTTT. This chain links TRBV3-1 (or the pseudogene TRBV3-2) with TRBJ1-4; D may be TRBD1 (6 bases). Germline V gives CDR1 LGHDT, CDR2 YNNKEL (reference sequence). With 1 base removed from V and 5 bases from J, the gap between germline ends came to 8 bases. The CDR3 runs to 14 residues.

The J gene is TRBJ1-4, the V gene TRBV7-6; the D gene is possibly TRBD1 (6 bases). V was clipped by 5 bases and J by 3 bases, with 16 bases between them. Germline CDR1 reads SGHVS; CDR2 reads FNYEAQ. CDR3 length equals 16 residues. CDR3 bases: TGTGCCAGCAGCCCCGGACCAAGACAGGCTAATGAAAAACTGTTTTTT. The encoded protein is CASSPGPRQANEKLFF. Filled out from reference TRBV7-6 and TRBJ1-4, the complete variable domain reads GAGVSQSPRYKVTKRGQDVALRCDPISGHVSLYWYRQALGQGPEFLTYFNYEAQQDKSGLPNDRFSAERPEGSISTLTIQRTEQRDSAMYRCASSPGPRQANEKLFFGSGTQLSVL.

J is TRBJ1-2 and V is TRBV29-1; TRBD1 matches at 8 bases. V trimming: 5 bases; J trimming: 2 bases; junction bases outside the gene matches: 4. The germline V gene has CDR1 SQVTM and CDR2 ANQGSEA. CDR3 length: 13 residues. The CDR3 reads CSVMTGANYGYTF. CDR3 DNA sequence: TGCAGCGTTATGACAGGGGCCAACTATGGCTACACCTTC. Filled out from reference TRBV29-1 and TRBJ1-2, the complete variable domain reads SAVISQKPSRDICQRGTSLTIQCQVDSQVTMMFWYRQQPGQSLTLIATANQGSEATYESGFVIDKFPISRPNLTFSTLTVSNMSPEDSSIYLCSVMTGANYGYTFGSGTRLTVV.

V is TRBV5-6 and J is TRBJ1-1; no clear D gene. CDR3 length: 14 residues. V lost 1 base to trimming and J lost 3 bases, with 10 bases between them. CDR1 SGHDT and CDR2 YYEEEE come from the germline V gene. CDR3 DNA sequence: TGTGCCAGCAGCTTGACAGCAGATTACACTGAAGCTTTCTTT. Translating gives CASSLTADYTEAFF.

This clone showed up just a few times. This chain joins TRBV15 and TRBJ1-1; 10 bases align to TRBD1. Trimming at V came to 5 bases and at J to 0 bases, leaving 6 bases not matched to a gene. Germline loops: CDR1 LNHNV, CDR2 YYDKDF (reference sequence). The length of the CDR3 is 16 residues. The CDR3 DNA reads TGTGCCACCAGCCCGAAGGACAGGGGGATGAACACTGAAGCTTTCTTT. Residues: CATSPKDRGMNTEAFF. Full variable domain (rest looked up from reference TRBV15 and TRBJ1-1): DAMVIQNPRYQVTQFGKPVTLSCSQTLNHNVMYWYQQKSSQAPKLLFHYYDKDFNNEADTPDNFQSRRPNTSFCFLDIRSPGLGDTAMYLCATSPKDRGMNTEAFFGQGTRLTVV.

The V gene is TRBV11-3, the J gene TRBJ2-7; 8 bases align to TRBD2. CDR1 is SGHNT and CDR2 is YENEEA in the germline V gene. The CDR3 totals 13 residues. V trimming: 3 bases; J trimming: 6 bases; junction bases outside the gene matches: 4. The CDR3 region is CASSLGREGEQYF. In DNA form, the CDR3 reads TGTGCCAGCAGCTTGGGACGGGAGGGCGAGCAGTACTTC.

The chain combines TRBV5-5 with TRBJ2-3, with 9 bases that match TRBD2. The V gene end was trimmed by 2 bases and the J gene end by 1 base; junction bases not matched to a gene: 5. Germline V gene lookup returns CDR1 SGHKS and CDR2 YYEKEE (reference sequence). This CDR3 contains 16 residues. CDR3 loop: CASSLLAGVGTDTQYF. The CDR3 nucleotides are TGTGCCAGCAGCTTATTAGCGGGGGTGGGCACAGATACGCAGTATTTT.

In this sample, this clone turned up a few times. The V and J genes are TRBV10-2 and TRBJ2-2, with D possibly matching TRBD2 (5 bases). Trimming took off 3 bases at V and 4 bases at J, with 12 bases between the two ends. The length of the CDR3 is 15 residues. CDR1 and CDR2 from the germline V gene are WSHSY and SAAADI. The CDR3 sequence is CASSEVASRTGELFF. The DNA for the CDR3 is TGCGCCAGCAGTGAAGTTGCTAGCCGCACCGGGGAGCTGTTTTTT.

The genes are TRBV30 and TRBJ1-5; no clear D. With 2 bases removed from V and 2 bases from J, the gap between germline ends came to 10 bases. Germline-derived CDR1 and CDR2 are GTSNPN and SVGIG (reference sequence). The CDR3 spans 14 residues. The CDR3 protein is CAWSFRSGNQPQHF. CDR3 sequence (DNA): TGTGCCTGGAGTTTCAGGTCGGGCAATCAGCCCCAGCATTTT.

This clone appeared a few times. V gene TRBV7-9 combines with J gene TRBJ1-3, with D hard to call. Germline loops: CDR1 SEHNR, CDR2 FQNEAQ (reference sequence). Trimming shortened V by 3 bases and J by 2 bases, and 8 bases separated the two germline ends. The CDR3 runs to 14 residues. DNA of the CDR3: TGTGCCAGCAGCTTTTCGAGGGCTGGAAACACCATATATTTT. Amino acids: CASSFSRAGNTIYF.

The rearrangement links TRBV6-5 to TRBJ1-1; TRBD1 agrees at 7 bases. V dropped 6 bases and J dropped 6; count of bases not matched to a gene: 4. This CDR3 has 12 residues. Germline V gene sequence: CDR1 MNHEY, CDR2 SVGAGI. The CDR3 nucleotides read TGTGCCAGCAGGGAGACAGGGTCTGAAGCTTTCTTT. Its protein product is CASRETGSEAFF.

The chain uses TRBV4-1 and TRBJ1-2, with 8 positions matching TRBD1. Germline assignment: CDR1 MGHRA and CDR2 YSYEKL. The CDR3 totals 14 residues. The V segment lost 1 base and the J segment 8 bases; nucleotides outside the gene matches: 6. The CDR3: CASSQGAGGYGYTF. The CDR3 DNA follows: TGCGCCAGCAGCCAAGGGGCAGGGGGCTACGGCTACACCTTC.

V gene TRBV5-1 combines with J gene TRBJ1-2; 10 bases line up with TRBD1. There are 14 residues in the CDR3. The germline CDR1 and CDR2 sequences are SGHRS and YFSETQ. The J segment lost 9 bases and the V segment lost 5 bases, leaving 10 bases of the junction unmatched. Here the CDR3 reads CASRPTGTGVSYTF. CDR3 bases: TGCGCCAGCAGGCCGACCGGGACAGGGGTTAGCTACACCTTC.

The chain employs TRBV6-4 and TRBJ1-1; D uncertain. V lost 2 bases to trimming and J lost 4 bases, with 14 bases between them. Germline lookup yields CDR1 MRHNA and CDR2 SNTAGT. The CDR3 is 15 residues long. Here the CDR3 DNA reads TGTGCCAGCAGTGACGGCGGGGTGGAAGGCACTGAAGCTTTCTTT. Translated: CASSDGGVEGTEAFF.

This clone has just one count. This chain joins TRBV28 and TRBJ2-2; 7 nucleotides align to TRBD1. Unmatched junction bases numbered 6, after V lost 7 bases and J lost 4 bases. Germline loops: CDR1 MDHEN, CDR2 SYDVKM. The CDR3 covers 14 residues. CDR3 protein: CASTKGTATGELFF. CDR3 nucleotides: TGTGCCAGCACCAAAGGGACAGCCACCGGGGAGCTGTTTTTT.

This clone was observed a handful of times. CDR3 amino acids: CASRTGTPEAFF. CDR3 in DNA: TGTGCCAGCAGAACCGGGACACCAGAAGCTTTCTTT. The chain is built from TRBV6-5 and TRBJ1-1, with D possibly TRBD1 on 6 matching bases. Germline V gene lookup returns CDR1 MNHEY and CDR2 SVGAGI. This CDR3 contains 12 residues. The V and J ends lost 6 bases and 8 bases respectively, with 13 bases between them.

The V call is TRBV7-2, the J call TRBJ2-7; 7 bases agree with TRBD2. The CDR3 sequence is 15 residues long. Looked up from germline, CDR1 is SGHTA and CDR2 is FQGNSA. Unmatched junction bases numbered 7, after V lost 5 bases and J lost 0 bases. This chain's CDR3 is CASSKLPGGSYEQYF. The CDR3 DNA follows: TGTGCCAGCAGCAAATTACCGGGGGGCTCCTACGAGCAGTACTTC. The full variable domain, rest sourced from reference TRBV7-2 and TRBJ2-7, is GAGVSQSPSNKVTEKGKDVELRCDPISGHTALYWYRQSLGQGLEFLIYFQGNSAPDKSGLPSDRFSAERTGGSVSTLTIQRTQQEDSAVYLCASSKLPGGSYEQYFGPGTRLTVT.